This TCR beta chain was found in a study of CD8 T cells in Susac syndrome. An input of about 0.5 to 1 ug of RNA was subjected to reverse transcription using random hexamers. TCRdb analysed the immunoSEQ multiplex PCR reads with MiXCR anew, one entry per CDR3 protein. The table records roughly 150,000 distinct CDR3 sequences, just under 95% of them present only once. The CDR3 is made up of 14 amino acids. V lost 2 bases and J lost 3, with 8 bases in between. The germline V gene encodes CDR1 MNHEY and CDR2 SMNVEV (reference sequence). This receptor was obtained from a human donor with multiple sclerosis. V gene TRBV27 combines with J gene TRBJ1-5; D is possibly TRBD1 (6 bases). The sample was CD8+ T cells from PBMCs. The CDR3 DNA reads TGTGCCAGCAGTTTAATGGGGGCCAATCAGCCCCAGCATTTT. The encoded protein is CASSLMGANQPQHF.